Following are 2 T cell receptor beta chains from one sample sequenced in a study of cytomegalovirus exposure and HLA in healthy donors. PCR was performed using 60 Vbeta and 13 Jbeta primers. Assay: immunoSEQ multiplex PCR; the TCRdb copy retains only in-frame clones and omits some. Of 130,000 or so clones in the sample, approximately 85% are singletons; the top ten hold about 6.7%. The sample taken for sequencing was PBMCs. These TCRs come from a woman in her thirties in good health and CMV-seropositive.

The rearrangement uses TRBV5-1 and TRBJ1-5, with 9 bases matching TRBD1. CDR3 length equals 19 residues. From germline, CDR1 is SGHRS and CDR2 YFSETQ. Trimming removed 6 bases from V and 1 base from J; junction bases left unmatched: 17. CDR3 in amino acids: CASTPGQGFPLRSNQPQHF. CDR3 bases: TGCGCCAGCACCCCTGGACAGGGGTTCCCCTTGAGGAGCAATCAGCCCCAGCATTTT.

The CDR3 DNA is TGCAGCGTGGGACAGATAAATCAGCCCCAGCATTTT. It specifies CSVGQINQPQHF. The chain recombines TRBV29-1 with TRBJ1-5, with 7 bases fitting TRBD1. The CDR3 covers 12 residues. From germline, CDR1 is SQVTM and CDR2 ANQGSEA. Trimming cost V 6 bases and J 4 bases; bases outside gene matches: 3.